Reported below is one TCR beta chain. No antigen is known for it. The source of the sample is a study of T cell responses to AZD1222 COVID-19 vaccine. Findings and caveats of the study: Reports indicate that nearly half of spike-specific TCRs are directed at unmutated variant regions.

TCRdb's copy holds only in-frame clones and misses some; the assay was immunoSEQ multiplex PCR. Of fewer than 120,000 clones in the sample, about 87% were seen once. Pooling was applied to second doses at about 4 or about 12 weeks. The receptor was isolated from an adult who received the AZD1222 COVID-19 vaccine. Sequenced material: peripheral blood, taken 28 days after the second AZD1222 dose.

CDR3 sequence (DNA): TGTGCCAGCAGCTTACTCGACGGCCAGCCCCAGCATTTT. Protein product: CASSLLDGQPQHF. The gene calls are TRBV7-9 and TRBJ1-5; D uncertain. Trimming left V 2 bases short and J 7 bases short, with 9 bases between. The CDR3 loop spans 13 amino acids. Germline CDR1 is SEHNR and CDR2 is FQNEAQ (reference sequence). Filled out from reference TRBV7-9 and TRBJ1-5, the complete variable domain reads DTGVSQNPRHKITKRGQNVTFRCDPISEHNRLYWYRQTLGQGPEFLTYFQNEAQLEKSRLLSDRFSAERPKGSFSTLEIQRTEQGDSAMYLCASSLLDGQPQHFGDGTRLSIL.